This T cell receptor beta chain appears in the sequencing data of a study of a mutant IDH1 vaccine in newly diagnosed glioma. Overall study context: Week 35 was safety follow-up visit V12; week 47 was end-of-study visit V13.

Time point denoted: week 35, safety follow-up. A 20-mer mutant IDH1 peptide at 300 ug was injected subcutaneously with topical imiquimod. Patients were given eight vaccinations, scheduled in weeks 1, 3, 5, 7, 11, 15, 19 and 23. V dropped 0 bases and J dropped 3 bases, with 8 bases sitting between them. In germline, CDR1 is MNHNY, CDR2 SVGAGI (reference sequence). CDR3 length: 15 residues. Note on this clone: The antigen remains unidentified. The sample carries other DNA sequences with the same CDR3.

Method: immunoSEQ multiplex PCR; TCRdb's copy keeps in-frame clones and lacks some. The sample comprises 50,000 to 70,000 clones, approximately 80% of which are singletons, and around 4.6% rests with the top ten. This sequence was found in a man aged 25-45 years with glioma. This chain uses TRBV6-6 with TRBJ1-4; no clear D gene. Source: PBMCs, taken from a glioma patient whose treatment included an IDH1 peptide vaccine. CDR3 amino acids: CASSYSREPNEKLFF. The DNA of the CDR3 is TGTGCCAGCAGTTACTCGCGGGAACCTAATGAAAAACTGTTTTTT.